This T cell receptor (beta chain) was identified during a study of OX40 agonist ivuxolimab in advanced cancers. Study-level information: Two patients with cutaneous melanoma and one with hepatocellular carcinoma, three in total, showed partial responses.

Regarding the study as a whole: Clonal expansion was seen in CD4+ and CD8+ blood T cells by week 6 at 0.1 to 3.0 mg/kg. Average numbers of expanded clones were greater in CD8+ T cells than in CD4+. A proportion of nonresponders additionally exhibited low normalized T-cell clonal expansion.

The data were produced by immunoSEQ multiplex PCR, yet TCRdb's version contains in-frame clones alone and is incomplete. The sample records some 70,000 clones, just over 85% being singletons. Comments on this clone: Its antigen is not known.

The CDR3 has 14 residues. With 3 bases removed from V and 3 bases from J, the gap between germline ends came to 12 bases. CDR1 is SGHRS, CDR2 YFSETQ, per germline. The chain recombines TRBV5-1 with TRBJ1-1; the D gene is possibly TRBD1 (5 bases). This clonotype was sampled from an adult with an advanced solid tumor such as melanoma, head and neck, liver or kidney cancer. Sequencing used CD4+ or CD8+ T cells sorted from blood, obtained in a trial of the OX40 agonist ivuxolimab. The CDR3 bases are TGCGCCAGCAGCTGGGGGGGTCCGGACACTGAAGCTTTCTTT. Translation gives CASSWGGPDTEAFF.